Described below is a single TCR beta chain sequence and its context. What it binds is not known. Produced via immunoSEQ multiplex PCR; TCRdb's table is partial and in-frame only. The sample holds 15,000 to 20,000 clones, less than 90% seen once. The entry originates in a study of PD-1 blockade in classical Hodgkin lymphoma. Study information: Once every 2 weeks, patients received intravenous nivolumab at 3 mg/kg.

General study findings and limits: CD4+ but not CD8+ TCR diversity rose significantly by C4D1. Newly diagnosed patients were reported to exhibit reduced baseline TCR diversity relative to healthy donors. The study found complete responders had baseline diversity similar to newly diagnosed patients.

CDR1 is SQVTM and CDR2 is ANQGSEA in the germline V gene. The CDR3 covers 14 residues. Trimming shortened V by 1 base and J by 3 bases, and 13 bases separated the two germline ends. As for time point: cycle 4 day 1 (C4D1), after five to seven weeks of nivolumab. With no exception, relapse followed autologous stem cell transplantation in all patients, and brentuximab vedotin exposure varied. Magnetic negative selection isolated CD8+ T cells from thawed PBMCs. The sequencing used CD8+ T cells from blood, collected before the fourth cycle of nivolumab. The chain uses TRBV29-1 and TRBJ2-7, with a tentative D call TRBD1 (5 bases). The TCR sequence derives from a human donor with classical Hodgkin lymphoma. As DNA, the CDR3 is TGCAGCGTTGAAGCAGGGTCTCATCTCTACGAGCAGTACTTC. Translating gives CSVEAGSHLYEQYF.